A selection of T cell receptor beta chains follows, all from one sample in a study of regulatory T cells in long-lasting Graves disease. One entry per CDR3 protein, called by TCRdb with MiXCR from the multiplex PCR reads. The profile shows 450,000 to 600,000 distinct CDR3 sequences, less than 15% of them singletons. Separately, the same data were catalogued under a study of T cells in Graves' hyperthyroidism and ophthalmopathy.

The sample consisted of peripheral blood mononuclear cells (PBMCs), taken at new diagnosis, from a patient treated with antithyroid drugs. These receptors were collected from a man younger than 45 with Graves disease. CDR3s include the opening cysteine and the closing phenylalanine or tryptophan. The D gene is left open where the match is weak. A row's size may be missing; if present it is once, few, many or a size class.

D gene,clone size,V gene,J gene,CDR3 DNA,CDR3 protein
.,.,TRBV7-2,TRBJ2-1,TGTGCCAGCAGCCCTGGGACTCCAGATGAGCAGCTCTTC,CASSPGTPDEQLF
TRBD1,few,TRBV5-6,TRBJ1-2,TGTGCCAGCAGCTCTTGGACAGGGCAAACGGGGGATGGCTACACCTTC,CASSSWTGQTGDGYTF
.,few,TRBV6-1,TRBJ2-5,TGTGCCAGCAAGGACTACCAAGAGACCCAGTACTTC,CASKDYQETQYF
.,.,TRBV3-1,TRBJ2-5,TGTGCCAGCAGCCAAGATCAGCGAGTCTGGGAGACCCAGTACTTC,CASSQDQRVWETQYF
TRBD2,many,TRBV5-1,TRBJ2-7,TGCGCCAGCAGGCGGCACTCGACGGGACTAGCGGTCTACGAGCAGTACTTC,CASRRHSTGLAVYEQYF
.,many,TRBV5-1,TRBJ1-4,TGCGCCAGCAGCTTGGCCGTAAGGGACCAGGAAAAACTGTTTTTT,CASSLAVRDQEKLFF
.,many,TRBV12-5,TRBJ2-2,TGTGCTAGTGGTTTGGCACTGATCCAGGGTAACACCGGGGAGCTGTTTTTT,CASGLALIQGNTGELFF
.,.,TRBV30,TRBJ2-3,TGTGCCTGGAGTTCAGGGGCCGTCACAGATACGCAGTATTTT,CAWSSGAVTDTQYF
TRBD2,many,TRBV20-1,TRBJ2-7,TGCAGTGCTAGGGGCCCGGGAATAGCGGGAGGTAACTACGAGCAGTACTTC,CSARGPGIAGGNYEQYF
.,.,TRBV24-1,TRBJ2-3,TGTGCCACCAGTCCAGCGGAAGACACAGATACGCAGTATTTT,CATSPAEDTDTQYF
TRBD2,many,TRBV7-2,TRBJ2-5,TGTGCCAGCAGCTTATCCGGAGCGGGAGTAAGGGAGACCCAGTACTTC,CASSLSGAGVRETQYF
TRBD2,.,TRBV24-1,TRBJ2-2,TGTGCCACCGGGACTACGAACACCGGGGGGCTGTTTTTT,CATGTTNTGGLFF
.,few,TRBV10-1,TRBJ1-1,TGCGCCAGCAAGTGGAGGGAGAACACTGAAGCTTTCTTT,CASKWRENTEAFF
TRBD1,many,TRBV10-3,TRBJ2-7,TGTGCCCACAGACAGGGGATCAGCGCCTACGAGCAGTACTTC,CAHRQGISAYEQYF
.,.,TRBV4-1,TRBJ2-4,TGCGCCAGCAGCCATCCAATTGAGGCCAAAAACATTCAGTACTTC,CASSHPIEAKNIQYF
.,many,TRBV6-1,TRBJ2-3,TGTGCCAGCAGCCCGACCAGGACTAGCACAGATACGCAGTATTTT,CASSPTRTSTDTQYF
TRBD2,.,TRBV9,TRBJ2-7,TGTGCCAGCAGCGTAGGTCTAGCGGGCTACGAGCAGTACTTC,CASSVGLAGYEQYF
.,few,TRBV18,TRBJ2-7,TGTGCCAGCTCACCACCTTCCGGGTACGAGCAGTACTTC,CASSPPSGYEQYF
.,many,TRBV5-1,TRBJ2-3,TGTGCCAGCAGCCATAATGGAGGGGGAACCCCTAGCACAGATACGCAGTATTTT,CASSHNGGGTPSTDTQYF
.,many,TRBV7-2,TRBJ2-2,TGTGCCAGCAGCTTTTTAGGGAGCACCGGGGAGCTGTTTTTT,CASSFLGSTGELFF
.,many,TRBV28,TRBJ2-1,TGTGCCAGCAGTTTTCCTAGTCCGTATGAGCAGTTCTTC,CASSFPSPYEQFF
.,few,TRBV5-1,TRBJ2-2,TGCGCCAGCAGCCGAATTTCGAACACCGGGGAGCTGTTTTTT,CASSRISNTGELFF
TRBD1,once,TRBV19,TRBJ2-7,TGTGCCAGTAGTATCCTGGGACAGAGCTACGAGCAGTACTTC,CASSILGQSYEQYF
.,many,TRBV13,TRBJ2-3,TGTGCCAGCAGCTTTTCCGTTTCAGATACGCAGTATTTT,CASSFSVSDTQYF
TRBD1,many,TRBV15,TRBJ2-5,TGTGCCACCAGCTCAGGGCCCCACAGGGGGCGCTTCCTCGGCCAAGAGACCCAGTACTTC,CATSSGPHRGRFLGQETQYF
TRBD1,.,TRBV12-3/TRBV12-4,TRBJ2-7,TGTGCCAGCAGCCGGGGACAGGGGGGTATCGAGCAGTACTTC,CASSRGQGGIEQYF
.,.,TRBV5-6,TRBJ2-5,TGTGCCAGCAGCTTGGCCCCTCTTCGTCGCAGGGGTCAAGAGACCCAGTACTTC,CASSLAPLRRRGQETQYF
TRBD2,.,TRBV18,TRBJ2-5,TGTGCCAGCTCACCCCCGAATAGCGGGTTTCAAGAGACCCAGTACTTC,CASSPPNSGFQETQYF
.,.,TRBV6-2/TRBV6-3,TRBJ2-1,TGTGCCAGCAGTTACGCCCATCTAGTCTACAATGAGCAGTTCTTC,CASSYAHLVYNEQFF
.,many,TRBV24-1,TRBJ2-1,TGTGCCACCAGTGAAGGAGGCCTGCTAGGGTCCTACAATGAGCAGTTCTTC,CATSEGGLLGSYNEQFF
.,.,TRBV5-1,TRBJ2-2,TGCGCCAGCAGCTTGGATACGGCCACCGGGGAGCTGTTTTTT,CASSLDTATGELFF
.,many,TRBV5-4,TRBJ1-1,TGTGCCAGCAGCCTAGAGCGAGGGATGAACACTGAAGCTTTCTTT,CASSLERGMNTEAFF
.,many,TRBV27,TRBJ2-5,TGTGCCAGCAGTTTTGACAGTGATAAAGAGACCCAGTACTTC,CASSFDSDKETQYF
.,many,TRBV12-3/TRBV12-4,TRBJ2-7,TGTGCCAGCAGTCCGTCCATGGCCTACGAGCAGTACTTC,CASSPSMAYEQYF
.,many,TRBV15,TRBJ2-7,TGTGCCACCAGCAGAGATGTGGAGTCCGAGCAGTACTTC,CATSRDVESEQYF
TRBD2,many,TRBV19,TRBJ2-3,TGTGCCAGTAGCAGCTCAGGGCTAGCGGAGCCCACAGATACGCAGTATTTT,CASSSSGLAEPTDTQYF
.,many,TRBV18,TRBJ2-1,TGTGCCAGCAGCCCTGGACTGGCCAATGAGCAGTTCTTC,CASSPGLANEQFF
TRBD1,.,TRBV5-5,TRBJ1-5,TGTGCCAGCAGCCGGGACAGGTTTCAGCCCCAGCATTTT,CASSRDRFQPQHF
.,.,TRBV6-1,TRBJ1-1,TGTGCCAGCAGAACAGGGATCACTGAAGCTTTCTTT,CASRTGITEAFF
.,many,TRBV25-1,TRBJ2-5,TGTGCCAGCAGTAAGGGGAGAAGGGAGACCCAGTACTTC,CASSKGRRETQYF
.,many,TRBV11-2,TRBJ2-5,TGTGCCAGCAGCGCGGACTCGTACCAAGAGACCCAGTACTTC,CASSADSYQETQYF
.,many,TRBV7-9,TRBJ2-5,TGTGCCAGCAGCCCCGAGGTATCGTACCAAGAGACCCAGTACTTC,CASSPEVSYQETQYF
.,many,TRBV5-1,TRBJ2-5,TGCGCCAGCAGCTTGAGGCCCCAGGGGTACCAAGAGACCCAGTACTTC,CASSLRPQGYQETQYF
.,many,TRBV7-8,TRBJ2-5,TGTGCCAGCAGCGCAAACAGGGAAGAGACCCAGTACTTC,CASSANREETQYF
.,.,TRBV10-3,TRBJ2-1,TGTGCCATCAGGGTGGAGGGGCCAACCAATGAGCAGTTCTTC,CAIRVEGPTNEQFF
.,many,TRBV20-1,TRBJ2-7,TGCAGTGCTAGTCCGGGGGACGAGCAGTACTTC,CSASPGDEQYF
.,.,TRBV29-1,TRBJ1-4,TGCAGCGCCAGGGCAGAGGCTGAAAAACTGTTTTTT,CSARAEAEKLFF
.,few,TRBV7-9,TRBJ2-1,TGTGCCAGCAGCCCCCCTTGGGTGTATAGGCGGGAAATAGATGAGCAGTTCTTC,CASSPPWVYRREIDEQFF
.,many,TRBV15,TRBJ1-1,TGTGCCACCAGGGAGGGGGTGCGCACTGAAGCTTTCTTT,CATREGVRTEAFF
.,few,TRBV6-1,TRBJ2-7,TGTGCCAGCAGTCCGTCAGATACCTACGAGCAGTACTTC,CASSPSDTYEQYF
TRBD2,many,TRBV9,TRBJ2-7,TGTGCCAGCAGCTCACGTAGCGGGAGGGTCGGCGAGCAGTACTTC,CASSSRSGRVGEQYF
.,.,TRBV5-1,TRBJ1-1,TGCGCCAGCAGCATAGGACAGTCTAACGCTGAAGCTTTCTTT,CASSIGQSNAEAFF
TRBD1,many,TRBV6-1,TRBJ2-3,TGTGCCAGCAGTGAGCAAGGACAGGGATACAGCACAGATACGCAGTATTTT,CASSEQGQGYSTDTQYF
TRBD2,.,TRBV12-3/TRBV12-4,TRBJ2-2,TGTGCCTGCGGGAGGATACTCGGCGGGGAGCTGTTTTTT,CACGRILGGELFF
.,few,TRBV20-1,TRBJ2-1,TGCGCAACAGGGGGCGGGAGGGGCTACAATGAGCAGTTCTTC,CATGGGRGYNEQFF